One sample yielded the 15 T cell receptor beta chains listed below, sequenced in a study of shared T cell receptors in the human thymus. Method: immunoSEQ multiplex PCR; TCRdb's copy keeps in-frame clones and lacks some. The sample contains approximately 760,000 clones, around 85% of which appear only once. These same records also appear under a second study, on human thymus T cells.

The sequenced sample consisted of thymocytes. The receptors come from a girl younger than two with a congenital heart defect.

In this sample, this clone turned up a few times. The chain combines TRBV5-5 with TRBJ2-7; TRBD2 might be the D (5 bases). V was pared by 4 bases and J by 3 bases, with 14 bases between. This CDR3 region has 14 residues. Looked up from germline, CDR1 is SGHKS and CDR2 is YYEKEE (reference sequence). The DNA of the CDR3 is TGTGCCAGCAGCACAGCTTTGGAGGACTACGAGCAGTACTTC. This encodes CASSTALEDYEQYF.

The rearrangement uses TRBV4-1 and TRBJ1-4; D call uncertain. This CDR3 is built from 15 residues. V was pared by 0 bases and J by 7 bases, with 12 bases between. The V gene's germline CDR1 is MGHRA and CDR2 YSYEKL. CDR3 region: CASSQEGPQIEKLFF. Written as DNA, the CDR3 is TGCGCCAGCAGCCAAGAAGGTCCACAGATTGAAAAACTGTTTTTT.

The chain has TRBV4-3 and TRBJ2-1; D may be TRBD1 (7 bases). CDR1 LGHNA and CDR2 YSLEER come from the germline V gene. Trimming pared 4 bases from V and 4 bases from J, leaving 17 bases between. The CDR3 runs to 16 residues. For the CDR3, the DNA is TGCGCCAGCAGCCGAGATAGACAGGGACTTTACAATGAGCAGTTCTTC. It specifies CASSRDRQGLYNEQFF.

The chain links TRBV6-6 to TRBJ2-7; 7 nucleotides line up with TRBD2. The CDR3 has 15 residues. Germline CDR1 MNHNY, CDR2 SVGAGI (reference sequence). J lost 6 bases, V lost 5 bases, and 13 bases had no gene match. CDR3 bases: TGTGCCAGCAGTACCATTACTTGGGGGGGTCGCGAGCAGTACTTC. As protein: CASSTITWGGREQYF.

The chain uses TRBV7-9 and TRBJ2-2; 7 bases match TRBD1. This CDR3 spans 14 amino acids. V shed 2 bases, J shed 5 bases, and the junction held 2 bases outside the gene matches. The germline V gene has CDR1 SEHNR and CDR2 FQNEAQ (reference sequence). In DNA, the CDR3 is TGTGCCAGCAGCTTAAACAGGGGAACCGGGGAGCTGTTTTTT. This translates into CASSLNRGTGELFF.

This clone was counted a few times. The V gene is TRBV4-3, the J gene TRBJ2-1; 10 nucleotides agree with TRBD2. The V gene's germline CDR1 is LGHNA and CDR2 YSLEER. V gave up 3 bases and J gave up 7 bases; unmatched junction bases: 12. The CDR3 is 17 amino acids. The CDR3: CASSHDPSGGLPNEQFF. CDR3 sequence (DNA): TGCGCCAGCAGCCATGACCCTAGCGGGGGACTCCCGAATGAGCAGTTCTTC.

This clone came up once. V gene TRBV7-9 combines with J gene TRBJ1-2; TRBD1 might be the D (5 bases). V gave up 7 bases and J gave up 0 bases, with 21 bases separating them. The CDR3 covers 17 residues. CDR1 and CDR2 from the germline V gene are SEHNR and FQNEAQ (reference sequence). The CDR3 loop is CASMQGALELPNYGYTF. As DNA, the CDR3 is TGTGCCAGCATGCAAGGGGCACTCGAACTTCCTAACTATGGCTACACCTTC. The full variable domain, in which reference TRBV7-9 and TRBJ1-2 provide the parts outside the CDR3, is DTGVSQNPRHKITKRGQNVTFRCDPISEHNRLYWYRQTLGQGPEFLTYFQNEAQLEKSRLLSDRFSAERPKGSFSTLEIQRTEQGDSAMYLCASMQGALELPNYGYTFGSGTRLTVV.

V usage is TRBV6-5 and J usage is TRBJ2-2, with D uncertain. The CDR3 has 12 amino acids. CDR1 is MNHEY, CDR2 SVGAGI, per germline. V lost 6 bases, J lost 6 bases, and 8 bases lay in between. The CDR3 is CASRESAGELFF. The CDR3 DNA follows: TGTGCCAGCAGGGAGTCGGCCGGGGAGCTGTTTTTT.

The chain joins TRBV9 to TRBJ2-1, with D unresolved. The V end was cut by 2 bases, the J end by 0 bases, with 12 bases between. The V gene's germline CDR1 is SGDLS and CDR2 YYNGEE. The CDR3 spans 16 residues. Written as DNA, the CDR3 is TGTGCCAGCAGCGTCGAGACACAGAGCTCCTACAATGAGCAGTTCTTC. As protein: CASSVETQSSYNEQFF. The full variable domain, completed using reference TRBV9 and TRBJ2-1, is DSGVTQTPKHLITATGQRVTLRCSPRSGDLSVYWYQQSLDQGLQFLIQYYNGEERAKGNILERFSAQQFPDLHSELNLSSLELGDSALYFCASSVETQSSYNEQFFGPGTRLTVL.

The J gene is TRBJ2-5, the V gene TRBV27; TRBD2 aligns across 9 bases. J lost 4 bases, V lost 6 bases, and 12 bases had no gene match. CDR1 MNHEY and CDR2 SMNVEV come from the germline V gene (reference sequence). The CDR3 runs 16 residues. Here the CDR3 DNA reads TGTGCCAGCAGCCCCCGGGAGCGGGGGGCCTTAGAGACCCAGTACTTC. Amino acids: CASSPRERGALETQYF.

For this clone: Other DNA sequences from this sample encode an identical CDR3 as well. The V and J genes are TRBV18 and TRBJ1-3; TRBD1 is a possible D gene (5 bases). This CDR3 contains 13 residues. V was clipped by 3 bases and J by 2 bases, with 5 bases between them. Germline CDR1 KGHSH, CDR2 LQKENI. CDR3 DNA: TGTGCCAGCTCACCGGGGCCTGGAAACACCATATATTTT. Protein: CASSPGPGNTIYF.

The CDR3 region has the DNA TGTGCCAGCAGCCACTATCAGTGGGACAGCTCCTACGAGCAGTACTTC. Its translation is CASSHYQWDSSYEQYF. V and J are TRBV14 and TRBJ2-7; 7 bases align to TRBD1. With V trimmed by 3 bases and J by 0 bases, 8 bases remained unmatched. Per germline, CDR1 SGHDN and CDR2 FVKESK. The CDR3 covers 16 residues.

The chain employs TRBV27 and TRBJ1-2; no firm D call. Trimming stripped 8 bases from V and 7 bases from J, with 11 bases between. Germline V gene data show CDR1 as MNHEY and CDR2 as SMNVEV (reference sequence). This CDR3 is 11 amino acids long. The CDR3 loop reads CASWDEGGYTF. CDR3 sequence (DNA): TGTGCCAGCTGGGATGAGGGTGGCTACACCTTC.

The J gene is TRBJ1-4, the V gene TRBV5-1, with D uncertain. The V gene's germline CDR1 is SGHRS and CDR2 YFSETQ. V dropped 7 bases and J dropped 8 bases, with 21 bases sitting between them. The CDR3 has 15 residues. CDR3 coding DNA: TGCGCCAGCTGCCGACTTGGAGGCCGTGGAGAAAAACTGTTTTTT. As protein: CASCRLGGRGEKLFF.

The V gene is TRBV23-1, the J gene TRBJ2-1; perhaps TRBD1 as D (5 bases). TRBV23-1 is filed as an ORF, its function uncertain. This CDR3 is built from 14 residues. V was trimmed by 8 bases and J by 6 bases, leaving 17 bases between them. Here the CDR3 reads CASGLPGLGNEQFF. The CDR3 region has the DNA TGCGCCAGCGGGTTACCAGGGCTGGGCAATGAGCAGTTCTTC.